This passage covers 7 T cell receptor beta chains from one sample sequenced in a study of shared clonotypes between healthy human individuals. Profiled with immunoSEQ multiplex PCR; TCRdb holds only in-frame clones, not every one. In the table there are 600,000 to 750,000 clones, approximately 77% of which are singletons. The specimen sequenced was memory CD4+ T cells sorted from blood. The subset: CD45RA-negative fraction. The receptors come from a woman aged 25 to 45 in good health.

The count of this clone is one. V gene TRBV6-6 combines with J gene TRBJ2-7; possible D gene TRBD1, 6 bases. The ends were cut back, 6 bases at V and 0 bases at J, with 15 bases in the middle. CDR3 length equals 15 residues. CDR1 is MNHNY and CDR2 is SVGAGI in the germline V gene (reference sequence). CDR3: CASRDRQSSSYEQYF. CDR3 bases: TGTGCCAGCAGGGACAGACAATCTAGCTCCTACGAGCAGTACTTC.

This chain uses TRBV30 with TRBJ1-5; D uncertain. Germline values: CDR1 GTSNPN, CDR2 SVGIG (reference sequence). There are 13 residues in the CDR3. The V and J ends lost 0 bases and 4 bases respectively, with 7 bases between them. The CDR3 DNA reads as TGTGCCTGGAGTGTAAATTTAAATCAGCCCCAGCATTTT. Translated: CAWSVNLNQPQHF.

This chain joins TRBV15 and TRBJ2-3, with D unclear. Germline V CDR1 and CDR2: LNHNV, YYDKDF (reference sequence). Trimming stripped 5 bases from V and 5 bases from J, with 11 bases between. There are 13 residues in the CDR3. The CDR3 sequence is CATSERWGDTQYF. CDR3 DNA: TGTGCCACCAGCGAAAGATGGGGAGATACGCAGTATTTT.

V is TRBV6-4 and J is TRBJ1-6; D uncertain. Germline-derived CDR1 and CDR2 are MRHNA and SNTAGT. V was pared by 6 bases and J by 10 bases, with 13 bases between. CDR3 size: 13 residues. CDR3 in amino acids: CASRDTDNSPLHF. The CDR3 DNA is TGTGCCAGCAGAGACACCGACAACTCACCCCTCCACTTT.

On this clone itself: Additional DNA sequences in this sample encode the identical CDR3. The V and J genes are TRBV5-1 and TRBJ2-7; a possible D gene is TRBD2 (6 bases). V dropped 2 bases and J dropped 1 base, with 13 bases sitting between them. The germline V gene encodes CDR1 SGHRS and CDR2 YFSETQ. The CDR3 loop spans 15 amino acids. CDR3 nucleotide sequence: TGCGCCAGCAGCTTTTTGAGTGGGGGGTCCTACGAGCAGTACTTC. Its protein is CASSFLSGGSYEQYF.

The rearrangement uses TRBV5-4 and TRBJ2-7; D gene unclear. Germline values: CDR1 SGHNT, CDR2 YYREEE (reference sequence). V was cut by 4 bases and J by 6 bases, with 17 bases left in between. This CDR3 spans 14 amino acids. CDR3 sequence (DNA): TGTGCCAGCAGCCCCACGGGCCATTCGGTCGAGCAGTACTTC. Translated: CASSPTGHSVEQYF.

The chain combines TRBV5-4 with TRBJ2-5, with 10 nucleotides matching TRBD1. V lost 0 bases, J lost 4 bases, and 6 bases stayed unmatched. The CDR3 runs 16 residues. Germline lookup yields CDR1 SGHNT and CDR2 YYREEE (reference sequence). Here the CDR3 reads CASSLAGQGRIETQYF. The CDR3 nucleotides are TGTGCCAGCAGCTTGGCGGGACAGGGGAGGATAGAGACCCAGTACTTC.